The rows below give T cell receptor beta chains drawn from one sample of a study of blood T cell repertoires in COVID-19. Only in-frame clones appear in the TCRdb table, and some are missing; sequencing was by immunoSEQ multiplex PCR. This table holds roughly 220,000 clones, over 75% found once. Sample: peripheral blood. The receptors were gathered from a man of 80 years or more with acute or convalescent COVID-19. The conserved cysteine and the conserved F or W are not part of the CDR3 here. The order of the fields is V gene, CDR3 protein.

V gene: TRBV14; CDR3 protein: ASSQAGGVAGGETQY
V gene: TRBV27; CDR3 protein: ASMAEYNSPLH
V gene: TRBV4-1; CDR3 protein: ASSHPGLAGGGGTDTQY
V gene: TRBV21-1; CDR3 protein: ASSRGTPLCFYNSPLH
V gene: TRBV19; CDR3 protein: ASSNNQGMRQPQH
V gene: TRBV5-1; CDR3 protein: ASSMRTTNTGELF
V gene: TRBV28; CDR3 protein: ASGRQGWTEAF
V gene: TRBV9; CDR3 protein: ASSVGHTISTDTQY
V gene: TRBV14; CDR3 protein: ASSPQREGLYEQY
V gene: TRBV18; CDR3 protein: ASSPTGQGGTGELF
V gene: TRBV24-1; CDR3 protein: ATEGGWNEQF
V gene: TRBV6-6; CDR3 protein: ASSPGVSGNTIY
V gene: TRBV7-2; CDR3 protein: ASSLQQGGPGNTIY
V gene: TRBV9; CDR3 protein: ASSVAPGGRETQY
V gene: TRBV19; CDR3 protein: ASSMTGGNYGYT
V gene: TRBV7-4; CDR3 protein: ASSGYHLDYNEQF
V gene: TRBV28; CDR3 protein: ASYSTGGPYYEQY
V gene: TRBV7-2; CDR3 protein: ASSLGSKTRGDTQY
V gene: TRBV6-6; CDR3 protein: ATKGGAMNTEAF
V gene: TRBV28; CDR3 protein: ASSFFGGSQPQH
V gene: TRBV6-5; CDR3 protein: ASRPTGVSNQPQH
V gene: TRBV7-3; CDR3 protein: ASSIKAGTGEAF
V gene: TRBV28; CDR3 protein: ASSRQGLDEKLF
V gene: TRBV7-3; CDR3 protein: ASSKGAGAGSYNEQF
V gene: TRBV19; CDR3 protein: ASGGQALGGYT
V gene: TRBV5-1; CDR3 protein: ASSLGSGRLETQY
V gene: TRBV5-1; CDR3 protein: ASSRQGGGANEKLF
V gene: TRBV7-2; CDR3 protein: ASSLETGVSTEAF
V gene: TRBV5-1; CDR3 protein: ASTFSPGSTEAF
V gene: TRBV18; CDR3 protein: ASSPSGGTGYT
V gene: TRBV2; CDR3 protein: ASSDAGVGQPQH
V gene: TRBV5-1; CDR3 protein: ASSLDITYEQY
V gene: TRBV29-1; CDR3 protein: SVGDRILNYGYT
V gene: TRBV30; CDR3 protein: ACGGGGNQPQH
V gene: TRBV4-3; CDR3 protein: ASSRGDRVAETQY
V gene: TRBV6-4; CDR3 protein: ASSPAAGAGQPQH
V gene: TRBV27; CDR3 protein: ASSRVGGTEAF
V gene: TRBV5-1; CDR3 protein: ASSGTGVNEKLF
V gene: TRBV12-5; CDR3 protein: ASGPGQGGNEQY
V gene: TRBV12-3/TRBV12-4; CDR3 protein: ASSLRQVNEQF
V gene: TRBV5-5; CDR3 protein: ASSPFIGTASNYGYT
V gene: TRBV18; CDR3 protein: ASRRPGQETQY
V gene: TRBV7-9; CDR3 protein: ASSPLGGSVNEQF
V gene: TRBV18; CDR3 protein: ASSQRMTGNEQF
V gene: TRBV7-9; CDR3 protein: ASSLATTSGRAGTDTQY
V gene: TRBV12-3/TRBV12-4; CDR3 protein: ASSFGGSNEQF
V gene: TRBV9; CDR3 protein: ASSVGTSTDTQY
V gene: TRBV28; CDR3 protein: ASSPGQGAGNEQF
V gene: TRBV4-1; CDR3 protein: ASSQDTYRNTEAF
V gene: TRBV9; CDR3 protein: ASSVAPVSSYEQY
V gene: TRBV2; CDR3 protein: ASSEVGPIYGYT
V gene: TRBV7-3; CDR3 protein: ASSFGTGVSGSPADTQY
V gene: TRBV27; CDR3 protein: ASSLIGGYTDTQY
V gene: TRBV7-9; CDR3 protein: ASSPGVKTTIY
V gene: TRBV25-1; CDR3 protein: ASSDPGGSYNEQF
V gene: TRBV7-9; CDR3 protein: ASRGREGYNEQF
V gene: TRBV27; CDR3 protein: ATGPWRGGNYGYT